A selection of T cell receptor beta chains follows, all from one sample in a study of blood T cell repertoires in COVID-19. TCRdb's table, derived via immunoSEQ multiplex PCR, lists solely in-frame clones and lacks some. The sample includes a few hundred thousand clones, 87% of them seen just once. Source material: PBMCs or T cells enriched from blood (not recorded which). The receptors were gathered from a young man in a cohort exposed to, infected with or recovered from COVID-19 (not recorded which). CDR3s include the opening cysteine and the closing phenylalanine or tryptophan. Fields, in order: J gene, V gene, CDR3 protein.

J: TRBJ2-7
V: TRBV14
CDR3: CASSPIDFYEQYF

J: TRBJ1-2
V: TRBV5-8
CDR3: CASSSVGWTGGGYTF

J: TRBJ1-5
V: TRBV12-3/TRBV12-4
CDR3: CASRTTGNQPQHF

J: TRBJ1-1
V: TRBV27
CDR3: CASNDGQETEAFF

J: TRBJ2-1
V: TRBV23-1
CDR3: CASSQSAGNYYNEQFF

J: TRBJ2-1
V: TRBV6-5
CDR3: CAVLAVIYNEQFF

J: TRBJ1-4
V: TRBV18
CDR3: CASSLGQANEKLFF

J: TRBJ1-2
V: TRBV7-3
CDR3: CASSLTGQGPHGYTF

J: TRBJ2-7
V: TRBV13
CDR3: CASSQWVGTSRDEQYF

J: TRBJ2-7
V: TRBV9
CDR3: CASSGQSAYEQYF

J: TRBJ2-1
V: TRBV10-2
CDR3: CASSVAGVGEQFF

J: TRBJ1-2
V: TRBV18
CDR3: CASSLRQPENYGYTF

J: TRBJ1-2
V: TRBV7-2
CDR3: CASSYPRGLDYGYTF

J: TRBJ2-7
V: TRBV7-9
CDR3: CASRGQGAREQYF

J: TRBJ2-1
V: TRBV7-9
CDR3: CASSLSPDEQFF

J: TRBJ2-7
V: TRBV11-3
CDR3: CASSGGSYEQYF

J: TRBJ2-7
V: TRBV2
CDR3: CASTGQGYEQYF

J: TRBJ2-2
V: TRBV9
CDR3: CASSVGLAGQSTGELFF

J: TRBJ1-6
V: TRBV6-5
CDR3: CASSNLGSSPLHF

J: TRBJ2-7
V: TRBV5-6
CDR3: CASSFFLAGEYEQYF

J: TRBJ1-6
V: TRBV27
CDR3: CASSFRDKINSPLHF

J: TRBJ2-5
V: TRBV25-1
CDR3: CASSSEGLKTQYF

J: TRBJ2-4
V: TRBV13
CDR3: CASSYLAVAKNIQYF

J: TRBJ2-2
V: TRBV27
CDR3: CASSFNLGTGNTGELFF

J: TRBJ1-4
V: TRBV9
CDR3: CASSPSGTENEKLFF

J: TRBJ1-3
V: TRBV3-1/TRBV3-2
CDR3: CASSQDLVQSSSGNTIYF

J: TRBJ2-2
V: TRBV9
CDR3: CASSDRQGSNTGELFF

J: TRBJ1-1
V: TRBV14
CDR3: CASSRLDRSPTEAFF

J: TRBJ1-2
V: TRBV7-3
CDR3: CASSPTGDYGYTF

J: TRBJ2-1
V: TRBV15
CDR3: CATSREAGAVDNEQFF

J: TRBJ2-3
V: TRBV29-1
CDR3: CSVYGTTSSTDTQYF

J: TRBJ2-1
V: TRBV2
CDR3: CALGKLKGNEQFF

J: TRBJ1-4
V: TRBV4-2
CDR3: CASSQEITGGAYEKLFF

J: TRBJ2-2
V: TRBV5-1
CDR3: CASSLTTGSASTGELFF

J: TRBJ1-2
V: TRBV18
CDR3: CASSVNRGYNYGYTF

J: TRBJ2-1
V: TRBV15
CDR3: CATSRARTSYNEQFF

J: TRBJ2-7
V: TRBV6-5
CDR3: CASSYSHGRYEQYF

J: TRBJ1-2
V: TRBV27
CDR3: CASSPGDRGTNYGYTF

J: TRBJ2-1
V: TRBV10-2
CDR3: CASSGRGIYNEQFF

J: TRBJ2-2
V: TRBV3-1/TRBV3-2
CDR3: CASSQEGGTSGRRAGELFF

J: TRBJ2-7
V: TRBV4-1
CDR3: CASSQLAVLSSYEQYF

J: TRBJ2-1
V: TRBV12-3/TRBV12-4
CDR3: CASSPRVEQFF